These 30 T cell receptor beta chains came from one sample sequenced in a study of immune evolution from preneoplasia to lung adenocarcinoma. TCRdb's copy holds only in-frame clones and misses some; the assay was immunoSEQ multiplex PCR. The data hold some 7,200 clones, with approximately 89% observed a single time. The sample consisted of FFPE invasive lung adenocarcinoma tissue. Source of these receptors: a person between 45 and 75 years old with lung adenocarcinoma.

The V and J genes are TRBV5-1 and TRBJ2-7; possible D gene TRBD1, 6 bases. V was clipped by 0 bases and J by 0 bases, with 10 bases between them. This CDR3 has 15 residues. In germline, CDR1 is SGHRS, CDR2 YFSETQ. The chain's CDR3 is CASSLDQGSSYEQYF. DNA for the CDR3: TGCGCCAGCAGCTTGGACCAGGGGAGCTCCTACGAGCAGTACTTC.

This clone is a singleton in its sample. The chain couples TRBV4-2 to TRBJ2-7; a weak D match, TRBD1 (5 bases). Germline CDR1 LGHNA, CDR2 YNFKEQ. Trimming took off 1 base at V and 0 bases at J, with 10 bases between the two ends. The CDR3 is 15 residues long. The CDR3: CASSQGVDTSYEQYF. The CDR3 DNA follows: TGTGCCAGCAGCCAAGGGGTGGACACCTCCTACGAGCAGTACTTC.

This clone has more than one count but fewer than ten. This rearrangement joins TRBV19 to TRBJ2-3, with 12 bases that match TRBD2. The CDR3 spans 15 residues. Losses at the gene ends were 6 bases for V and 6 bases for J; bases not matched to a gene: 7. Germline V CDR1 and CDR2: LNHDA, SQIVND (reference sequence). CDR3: CASRKLAGGVDTQYF. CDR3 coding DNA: TGTGCCAGTAGAAAACTAGCGGGAGGTGTTGATACGCAGTATTTT.

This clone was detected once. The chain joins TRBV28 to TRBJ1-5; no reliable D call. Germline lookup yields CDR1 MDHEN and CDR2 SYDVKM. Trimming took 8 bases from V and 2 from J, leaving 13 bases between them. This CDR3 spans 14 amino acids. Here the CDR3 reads CASQKMRGNQPQHF. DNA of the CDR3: TGTGCCAGCCAAAAAATGAGGGGCAATCAGCCCCAGCATTTT.

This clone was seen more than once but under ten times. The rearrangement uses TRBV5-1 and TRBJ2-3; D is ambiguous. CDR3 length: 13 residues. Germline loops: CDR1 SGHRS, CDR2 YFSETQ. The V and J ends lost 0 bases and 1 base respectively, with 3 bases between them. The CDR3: CASSLDRTDTQYF. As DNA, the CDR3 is TGCGCCAGCAGCTTGGACCGCACAGATACGCAGTATTTT.

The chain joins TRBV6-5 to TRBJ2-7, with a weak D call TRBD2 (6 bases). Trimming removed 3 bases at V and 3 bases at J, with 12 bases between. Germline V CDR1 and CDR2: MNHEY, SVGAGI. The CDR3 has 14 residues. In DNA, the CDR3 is TGTGCCAGCAGTTATCGGGGGAGCCACTACGAGCAGTACTTC. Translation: CASSYRGSHYEQYF.

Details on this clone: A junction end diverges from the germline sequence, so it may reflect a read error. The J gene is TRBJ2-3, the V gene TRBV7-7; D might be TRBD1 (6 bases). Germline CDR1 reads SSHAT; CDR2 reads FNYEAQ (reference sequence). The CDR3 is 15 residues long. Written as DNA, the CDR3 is TGTGCTAGCAGCTTAGGAGTTAGAGGGGGAGATACGCAGTATTTT. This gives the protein CASSLGVRGGDTQYF.

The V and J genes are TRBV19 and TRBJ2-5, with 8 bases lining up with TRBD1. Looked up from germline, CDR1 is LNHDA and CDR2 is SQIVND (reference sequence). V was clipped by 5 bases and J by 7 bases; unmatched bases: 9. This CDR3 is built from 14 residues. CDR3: CASSSPGGGVTQYF. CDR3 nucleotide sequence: TGTGCCAGTAGTTCCCCAGGGGGCGGCGTGACCCAGTACTTC.

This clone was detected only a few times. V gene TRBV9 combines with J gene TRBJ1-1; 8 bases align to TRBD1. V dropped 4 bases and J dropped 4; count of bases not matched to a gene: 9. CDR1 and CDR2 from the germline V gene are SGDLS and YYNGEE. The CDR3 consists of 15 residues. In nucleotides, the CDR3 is TGTGCCAGCAGCCCTTACAGGGGGATTGGCACTGAAGCTTTCTTT. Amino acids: CASSPYRGIGTEAFF.

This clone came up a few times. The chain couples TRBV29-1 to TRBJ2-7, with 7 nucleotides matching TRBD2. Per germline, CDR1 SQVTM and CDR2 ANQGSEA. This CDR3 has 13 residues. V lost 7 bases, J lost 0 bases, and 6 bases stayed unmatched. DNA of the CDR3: TGCAGCGGCGCCGGGACTAACTCCTACGAGCAGTACTTC. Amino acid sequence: CSGAGTNSYEQYF.

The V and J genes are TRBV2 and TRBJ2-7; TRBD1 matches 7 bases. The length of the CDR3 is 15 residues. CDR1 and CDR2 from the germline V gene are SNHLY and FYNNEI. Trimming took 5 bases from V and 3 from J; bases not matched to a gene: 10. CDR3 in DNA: TGTGCCAGCAGTCGTGACGACAGGGTCTTCTACGAGCAGTACTTC. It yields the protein CASSRDDRVFYEQYF.

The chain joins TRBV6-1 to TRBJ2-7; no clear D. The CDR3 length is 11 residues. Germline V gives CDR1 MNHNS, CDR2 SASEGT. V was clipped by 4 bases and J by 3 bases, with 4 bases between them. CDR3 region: CASSGGYEQYF. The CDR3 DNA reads TGTGCCAGCAGTGGAGGCTACGAGCAGTACTTC.

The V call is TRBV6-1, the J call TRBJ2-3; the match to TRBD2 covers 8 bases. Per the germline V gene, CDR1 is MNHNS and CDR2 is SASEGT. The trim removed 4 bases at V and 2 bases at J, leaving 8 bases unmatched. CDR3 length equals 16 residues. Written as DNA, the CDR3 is TGTGCCAGCAGTGTTGAGCGGGAGTGGGTCACAGATACGCAGTATTTT. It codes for CASSVEREWVTDTQYF.

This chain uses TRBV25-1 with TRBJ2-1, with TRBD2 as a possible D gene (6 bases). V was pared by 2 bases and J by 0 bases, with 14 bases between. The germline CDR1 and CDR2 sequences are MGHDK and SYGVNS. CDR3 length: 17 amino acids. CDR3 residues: CASSEVGGTRSYNEQFF. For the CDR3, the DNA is TGTGCCAGCAGTGAAGTTGGAGGGACCCGCTCCTACAATGAGCAGTTCTTC. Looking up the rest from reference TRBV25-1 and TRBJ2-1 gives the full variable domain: EADIYQTPRYLVIGTGKKITLECSQTMGHDKMYWYQQDPGMELHLIHYSYGVNSTEKGDLSSESTVSRIRTEHFPLTLESARPSHTSQYLCASSEVGGTRSYNEQFFGPGTRLTVL.

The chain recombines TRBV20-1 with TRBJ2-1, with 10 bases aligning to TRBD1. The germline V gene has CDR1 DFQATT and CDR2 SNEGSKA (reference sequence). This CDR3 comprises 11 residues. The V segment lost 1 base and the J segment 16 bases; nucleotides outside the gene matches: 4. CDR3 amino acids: CSARGTGGQFF. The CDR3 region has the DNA TGCAGTGCTAGAGGGACAGGGGGGCAATTCTTC.

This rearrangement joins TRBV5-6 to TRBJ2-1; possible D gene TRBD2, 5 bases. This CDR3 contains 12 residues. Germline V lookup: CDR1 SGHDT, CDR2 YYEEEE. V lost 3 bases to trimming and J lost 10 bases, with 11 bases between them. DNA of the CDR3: TGTGCCAGCAGCTCCGGACGCGGGGAGCAGTTCTTC. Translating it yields CASSSGRGEQFF.

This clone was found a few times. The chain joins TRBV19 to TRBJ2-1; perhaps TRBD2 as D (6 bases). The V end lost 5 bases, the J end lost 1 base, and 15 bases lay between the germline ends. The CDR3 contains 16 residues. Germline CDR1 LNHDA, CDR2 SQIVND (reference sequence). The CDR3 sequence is CASSWMLAFSYNEQFF. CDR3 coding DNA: TGTGCCAGTAGTTGGATGCTAGCGTTTTCCTACAATGAGCAGTTCTTC.

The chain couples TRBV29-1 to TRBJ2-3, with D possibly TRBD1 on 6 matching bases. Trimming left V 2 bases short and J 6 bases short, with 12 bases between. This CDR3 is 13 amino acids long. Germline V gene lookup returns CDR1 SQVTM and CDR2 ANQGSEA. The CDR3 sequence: CSVERDMVDTQYF. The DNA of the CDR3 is TGCAGCGTTGAAAGGGACATGGTGGATACGCAGTATTTT.

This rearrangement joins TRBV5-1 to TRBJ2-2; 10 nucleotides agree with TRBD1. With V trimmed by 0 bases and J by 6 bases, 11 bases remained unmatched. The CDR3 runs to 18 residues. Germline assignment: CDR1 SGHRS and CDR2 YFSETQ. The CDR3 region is CASSLGRRDRGSSGELFF. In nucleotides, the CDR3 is TGCGCCAGCAGCTTGGGCCGCCGGGACAGGGGATCCTCCGGGGAGCTGTTTTTT.

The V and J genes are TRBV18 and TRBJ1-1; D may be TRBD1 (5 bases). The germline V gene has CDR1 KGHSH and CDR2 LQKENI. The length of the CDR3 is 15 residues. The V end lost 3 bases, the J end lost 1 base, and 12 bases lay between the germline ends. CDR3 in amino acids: CASSPPRGGNTEAFF. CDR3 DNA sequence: TGTGCCAGCTCACCTCCCCGCGGGGGGAACACTGAAGCTTTCTTT.

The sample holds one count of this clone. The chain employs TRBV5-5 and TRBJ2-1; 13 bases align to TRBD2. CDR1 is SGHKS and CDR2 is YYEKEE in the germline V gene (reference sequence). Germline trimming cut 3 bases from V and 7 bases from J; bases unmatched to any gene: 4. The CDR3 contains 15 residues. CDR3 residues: CASSWGLAGLNEQFF. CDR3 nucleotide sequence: TGTGCCAGCAGCTGGGGACTAGCGGGACTTAATGAGCAGTTCTTC.

CDR3 nucleotides: TGTGCCAGCAGGCCGACAGGGAGACAGACCCAGTACTTC. Translated: CASRPTGRQTQYF. This rearrangement joins TRBV6-1 to TRBJ2-5; 7 bases fit TRBD1. Losses at the gene ends were 6 bases for V and 6 bases for J; bases not matched to a gene: 7. CDR1 is MNHNS and CDR2 is SASEGT in the germline V gene. The length of the CDR3 is 13 residues.

The CDR3 region is CASSIYSGPNQPQHF. The CDR3 DNA reads TGTGCCAGCAGCATCTACTCGGGGCCCAATCAGCCCCAGCATTTT. This chain links TRBV5-6 with TRBJ1-5, with a weak D call TRBD1 (5 bases). The CDR3 contains 15 residues. Trimming pared 4 bases from V and 3 bases from J, leaving 14 bases between. Germline values: CDR1 SGHDT, CDR2 YYEEEE.

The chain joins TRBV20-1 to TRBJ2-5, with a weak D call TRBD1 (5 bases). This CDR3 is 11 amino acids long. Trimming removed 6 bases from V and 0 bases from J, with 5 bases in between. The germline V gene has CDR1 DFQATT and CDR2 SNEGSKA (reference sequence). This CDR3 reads CSAQDQETQYF. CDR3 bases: TGCAGTGCACAGGACCAAGAGACCCAGTACTTC.

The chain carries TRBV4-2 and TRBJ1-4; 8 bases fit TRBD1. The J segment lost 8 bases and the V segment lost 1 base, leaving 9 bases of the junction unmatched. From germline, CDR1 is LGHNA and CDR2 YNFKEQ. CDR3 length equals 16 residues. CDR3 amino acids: CASSQGTGPSDEKLFF. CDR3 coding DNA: TGTGCCAGCAGCCAAGGGACAGGGCCTTCCGACGAAAAACTGTTTTTT.

CDR3 loop: CATAAGLEQPQHF. The CDR3 DNA is TGTGCCACCGCCGCGGGGCTCGAGCAGCCCCAGCATTTT. This chain joins TRBV10-3 and TRBJ1-5, with D possibly TRBD1 on 5 matching bases. This CDR3 region has 13 residues. Germline assignment: CDR1 ENHRY and CDR2 SYGVKD. V shed 10 bases and J shed 7 bases, with 17 bases lying between them.

As DNA, the CDR3 is TGTGCCAGTACCCCCCGAAACGGCAATGAGCAGTTCTTC. Translated, it gives CASTPRNGNEQFF. This chain connects TRBV19 to TRBJ2-1; D gene ambiguous. V was cut by 7 bases and J by 6 bases, with 13 bases left in between. CDR1 is LNHDA, CDR2 SQIVND, per germline (reference sequence). The CDR3 loop spans 13 amino acids. Looking up the rest from reference TRBV19 and TRBJ2-1 gives the full variable domain: DGGITQSPKYLFRKEGQNVTLSCEQNLNHDAMYWYRQDPGQGLRLIYYSQIVNDFQKGDIAEGYSVSREKKESFPLTVTSAQKNPTAFYLCASTPRNGNEQFFGPGTRLTVL.

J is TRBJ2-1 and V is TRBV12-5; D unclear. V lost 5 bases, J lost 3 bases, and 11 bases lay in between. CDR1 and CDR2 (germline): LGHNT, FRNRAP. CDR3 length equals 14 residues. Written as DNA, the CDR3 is TGTGCTAGTGGTAGATCAGGTTTCTACAATGAGCAGTTCTTC. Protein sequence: CASGRSGFYNEQFF. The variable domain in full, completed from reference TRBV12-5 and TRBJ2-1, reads DARVTQTPRHKVTEMGQEVTMRCQPILGHNTVFWYRQTMMQGLELLAYFRNRAPLDDSGMPKDRFSAEMPDATLATLKIQPSEPRDSAVYFCASGRSGFYNEQFFGPGTRLTVL.

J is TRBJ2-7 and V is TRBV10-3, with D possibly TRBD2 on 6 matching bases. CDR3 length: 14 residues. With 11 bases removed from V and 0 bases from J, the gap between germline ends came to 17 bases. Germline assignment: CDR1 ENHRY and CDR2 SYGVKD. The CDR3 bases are TGTGCCTCCTCCGCTAGCGAGAGCTCCTACGAGCAGTACTTC. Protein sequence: CASSASESSYEQYF.

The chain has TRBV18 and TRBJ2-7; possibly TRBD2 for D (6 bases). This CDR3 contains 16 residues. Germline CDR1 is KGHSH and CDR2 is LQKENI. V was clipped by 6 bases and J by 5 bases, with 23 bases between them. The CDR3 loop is CASSQRPASAFDEQYF. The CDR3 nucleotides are TGTGCCAGCTCGCAGCGCCCGGCTAGCGCTTTTGACGAGCAGTACTTC.